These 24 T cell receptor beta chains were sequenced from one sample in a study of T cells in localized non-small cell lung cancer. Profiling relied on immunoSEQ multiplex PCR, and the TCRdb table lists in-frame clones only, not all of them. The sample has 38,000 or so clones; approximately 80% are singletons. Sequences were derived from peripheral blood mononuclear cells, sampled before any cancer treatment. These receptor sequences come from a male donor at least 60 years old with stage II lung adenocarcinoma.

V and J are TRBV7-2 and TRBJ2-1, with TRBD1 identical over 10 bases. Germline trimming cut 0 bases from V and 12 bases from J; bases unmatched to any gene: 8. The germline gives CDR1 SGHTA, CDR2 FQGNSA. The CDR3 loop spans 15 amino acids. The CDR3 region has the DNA TGTGCCAGCAGCTTAGCGGGACAGGGGATCCAAGGGCAGTTCTTC. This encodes CASSLAGQGIQGQFF.

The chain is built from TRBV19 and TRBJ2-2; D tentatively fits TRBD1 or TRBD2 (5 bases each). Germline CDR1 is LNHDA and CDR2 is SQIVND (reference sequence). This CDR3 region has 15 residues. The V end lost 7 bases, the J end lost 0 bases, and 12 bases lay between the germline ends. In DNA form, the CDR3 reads TGTGCCAGTACCCCGGGACGGACGAACACCGGGGAGCTGTTTTTT. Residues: CASTPGRTNTGELFF. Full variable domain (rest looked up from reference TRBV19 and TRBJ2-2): DGGITQSPKYLFRKEGQNVTLSCEQNLNHDAMYWYRQDPGQGLRLIYYSQIVNDFQKGDIAEGYSVSREKKESFPLTVTSAQKNPTAFYLCASTPGRTNTGELFFGEGSRLTVL.

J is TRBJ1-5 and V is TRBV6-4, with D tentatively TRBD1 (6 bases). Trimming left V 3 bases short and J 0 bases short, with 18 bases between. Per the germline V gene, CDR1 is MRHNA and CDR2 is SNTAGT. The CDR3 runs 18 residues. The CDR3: CASSEPTGWGYSNQPQHF. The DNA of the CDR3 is TGTGCCAGCAGTGAACCGACAGGCTGGGGATATAGCAATCAGCCCCAGCATTTT.

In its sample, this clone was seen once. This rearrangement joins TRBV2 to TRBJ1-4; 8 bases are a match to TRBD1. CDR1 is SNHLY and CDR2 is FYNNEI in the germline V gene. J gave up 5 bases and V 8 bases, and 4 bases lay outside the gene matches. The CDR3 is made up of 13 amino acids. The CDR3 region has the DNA TGTGCCAGCTGCCGGGACAGGAATGAAAAACTGTTTTTT. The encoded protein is CASCRDRNEKLFF.

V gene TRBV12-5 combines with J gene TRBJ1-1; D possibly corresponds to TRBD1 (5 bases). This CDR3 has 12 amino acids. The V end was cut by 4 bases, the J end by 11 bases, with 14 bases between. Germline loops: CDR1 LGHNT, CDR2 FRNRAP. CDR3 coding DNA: TGTGCTAGTGGTTCAGAGGGAGGGACGGCTTTCTTT. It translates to CASGSEGGTAFF.

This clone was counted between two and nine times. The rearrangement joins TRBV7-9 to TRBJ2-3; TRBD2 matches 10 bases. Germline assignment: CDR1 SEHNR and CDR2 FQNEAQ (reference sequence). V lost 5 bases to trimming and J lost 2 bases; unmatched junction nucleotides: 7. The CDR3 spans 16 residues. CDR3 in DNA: TGTGCCAGCAGCCCCCCGGGACTAGCGTTCACAGATACGCAGTATTTT. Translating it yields CASSPPGLAFTDTQYF.

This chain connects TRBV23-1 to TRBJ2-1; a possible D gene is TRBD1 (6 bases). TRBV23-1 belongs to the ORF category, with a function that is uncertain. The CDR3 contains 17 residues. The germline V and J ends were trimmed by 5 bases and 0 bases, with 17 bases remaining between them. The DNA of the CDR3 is TGCGCCAGCAGTGAGATCCTAGTGGACAGCTCCTACAATGAGCAGTTCTTC. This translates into CASSEILVDSSYNEQFF.

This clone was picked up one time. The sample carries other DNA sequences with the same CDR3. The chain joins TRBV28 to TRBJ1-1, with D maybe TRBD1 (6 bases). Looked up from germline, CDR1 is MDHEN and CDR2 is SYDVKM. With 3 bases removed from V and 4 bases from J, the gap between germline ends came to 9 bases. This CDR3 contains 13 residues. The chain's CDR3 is CASSLVRGTEAFF. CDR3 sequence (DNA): TGTGCCAGCAGTTTGGTCAGGGGCACTGAAGCTTTCTTT.

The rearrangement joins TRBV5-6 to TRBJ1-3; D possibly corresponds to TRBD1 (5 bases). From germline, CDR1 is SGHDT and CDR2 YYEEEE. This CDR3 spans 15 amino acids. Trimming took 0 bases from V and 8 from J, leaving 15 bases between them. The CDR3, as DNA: TGTGCCAGCAGCTTGGCGATGCCAGGGAGTGACACCATATATTTT. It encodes CASSLAMPGSDTIYF.

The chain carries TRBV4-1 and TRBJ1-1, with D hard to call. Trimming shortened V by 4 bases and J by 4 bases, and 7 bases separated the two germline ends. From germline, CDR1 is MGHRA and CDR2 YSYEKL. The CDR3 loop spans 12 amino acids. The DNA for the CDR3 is TGCGCCAGCAGCCGGCGGGGCACTGAAGCTTTCTTT. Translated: CASSRRGTEAFF.

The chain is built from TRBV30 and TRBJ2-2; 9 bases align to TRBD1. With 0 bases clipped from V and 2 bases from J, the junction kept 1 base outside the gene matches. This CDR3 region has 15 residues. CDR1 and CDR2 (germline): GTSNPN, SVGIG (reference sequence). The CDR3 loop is CAWSVGQGNTGELFF. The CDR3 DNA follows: TGTGCCTGGAGTGTGGGACAGGGCAACACCGGGGAGCTGTTTTTT.

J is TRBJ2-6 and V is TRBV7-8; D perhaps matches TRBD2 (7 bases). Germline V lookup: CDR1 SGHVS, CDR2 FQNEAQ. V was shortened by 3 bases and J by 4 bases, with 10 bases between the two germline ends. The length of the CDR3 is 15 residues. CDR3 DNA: TGTGCCAGCAGCTTGGCGGGGGCCGGGGCCAACGTCCTGACTTTC. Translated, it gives CASSLAGAGANVLTF.

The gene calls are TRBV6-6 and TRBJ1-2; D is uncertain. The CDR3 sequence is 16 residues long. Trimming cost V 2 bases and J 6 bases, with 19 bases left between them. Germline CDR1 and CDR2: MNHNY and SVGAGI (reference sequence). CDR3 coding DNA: TGTGCCAGCAGTTACGAAAAGATTGCTTCGGGCGATGGCTACACCTTC. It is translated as CASSYEKIASGDGYTF.

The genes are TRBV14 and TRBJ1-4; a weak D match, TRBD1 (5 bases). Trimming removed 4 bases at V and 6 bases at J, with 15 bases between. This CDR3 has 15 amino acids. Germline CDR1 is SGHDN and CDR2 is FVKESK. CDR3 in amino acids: CASSLIRAPYEKLFF. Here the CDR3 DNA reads TGTGCCAGCAGCCTTATCAGGGCCCCCTATGAAAAACTGTTTTTT.

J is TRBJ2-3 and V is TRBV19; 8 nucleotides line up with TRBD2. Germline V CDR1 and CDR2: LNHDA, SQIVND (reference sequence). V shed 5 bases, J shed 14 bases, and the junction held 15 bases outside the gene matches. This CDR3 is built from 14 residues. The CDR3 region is CASSQEAPGGALYF. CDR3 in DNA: TGTGCCAGTAGTCAAGAAGCCCCGGGAGGGGCCCTGTATTTT. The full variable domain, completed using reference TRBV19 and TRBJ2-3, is DGGITQSPKYLFRKEGQNVTLSCEQNLNHDAMYWYRQDPGQGLRLIYYSQIVNDFQKGDIAEGYSVSREKKESFPLTVTSAQKNPTAFYLCASSQEAPGGALYFGPGTRLTVL.

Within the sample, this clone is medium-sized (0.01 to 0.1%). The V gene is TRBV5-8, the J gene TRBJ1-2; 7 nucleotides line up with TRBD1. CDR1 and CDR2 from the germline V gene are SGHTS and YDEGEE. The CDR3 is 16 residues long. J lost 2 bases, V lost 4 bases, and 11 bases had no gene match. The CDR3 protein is CASSPGTVGRNYGYTF. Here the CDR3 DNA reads TGTGCCAGCAGCCCTGGGACAGTGGGCCGGAACTATGGCTACACCTTC.

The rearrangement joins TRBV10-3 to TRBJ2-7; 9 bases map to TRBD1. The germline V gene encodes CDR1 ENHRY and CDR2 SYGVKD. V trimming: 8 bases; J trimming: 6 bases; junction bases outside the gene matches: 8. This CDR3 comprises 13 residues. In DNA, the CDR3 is TGTGCCATCGGATGGACAGGGGATCCCGAGCAGTACTTC. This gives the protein CAIGWTGDPEQYF.

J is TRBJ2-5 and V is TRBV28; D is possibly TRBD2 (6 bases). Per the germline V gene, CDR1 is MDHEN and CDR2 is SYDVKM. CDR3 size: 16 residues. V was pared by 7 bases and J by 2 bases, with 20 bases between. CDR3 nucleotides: TGTGCCAGCACGCGGGCCGGCTGGAGGGCTCAAGAGACCCAGTACTTC. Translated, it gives CASTRAGWRAQETQYF.

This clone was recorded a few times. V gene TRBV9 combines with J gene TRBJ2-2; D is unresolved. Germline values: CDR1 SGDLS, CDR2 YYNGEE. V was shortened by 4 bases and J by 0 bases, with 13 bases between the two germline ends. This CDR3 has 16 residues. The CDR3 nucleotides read TGTGCCAGCAGCCCCACCTTGCTCGCGAACACCGGGGAGCTGTTTTTT. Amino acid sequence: CASSPTLLANTGELFF.

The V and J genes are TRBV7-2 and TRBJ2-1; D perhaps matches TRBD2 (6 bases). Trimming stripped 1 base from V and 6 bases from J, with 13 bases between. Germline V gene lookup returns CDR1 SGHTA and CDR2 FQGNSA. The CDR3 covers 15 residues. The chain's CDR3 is CASSLEGVGSNEQFF. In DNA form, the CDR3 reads TGTGCCAGCAGCTTAGAAGGCGTCGGGAGCAATGAGCAGTTCTTC.

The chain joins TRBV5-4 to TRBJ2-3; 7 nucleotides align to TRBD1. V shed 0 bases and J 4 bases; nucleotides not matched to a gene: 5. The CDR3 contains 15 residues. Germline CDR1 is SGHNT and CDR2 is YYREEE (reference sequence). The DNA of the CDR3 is TGTGCCAGCAGCTTGGGGCAGGGGGTTTCAGATACGCAGTATTTT. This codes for CASSLGQGVSDTQYF.

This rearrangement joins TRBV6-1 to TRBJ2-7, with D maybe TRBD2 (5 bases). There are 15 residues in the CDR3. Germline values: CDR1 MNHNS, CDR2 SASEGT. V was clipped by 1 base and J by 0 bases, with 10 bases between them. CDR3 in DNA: TGTGCCAGCAGTGAAGGCCCGGGGAGCTCCTACGAGCAGTACTTC. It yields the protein CASSEGPGSSYEQYF.

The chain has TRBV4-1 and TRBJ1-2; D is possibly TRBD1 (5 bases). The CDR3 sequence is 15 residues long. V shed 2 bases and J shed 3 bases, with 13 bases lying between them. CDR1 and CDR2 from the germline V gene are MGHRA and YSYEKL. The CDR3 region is CASSQLGLEDYGYTF. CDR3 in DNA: TGCGCCAGCAGCCAACTGGGGCTTGAGGACTATGGCTACACCTTC.

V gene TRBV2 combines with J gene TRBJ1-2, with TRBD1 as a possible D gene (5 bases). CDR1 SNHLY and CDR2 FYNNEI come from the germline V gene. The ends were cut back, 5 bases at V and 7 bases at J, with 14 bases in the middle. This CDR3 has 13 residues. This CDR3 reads CASSRGLQVGYTF. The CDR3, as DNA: TGTGCCAGCAGTAGGGGCCTCCAGGTTGGCTACACCTTC. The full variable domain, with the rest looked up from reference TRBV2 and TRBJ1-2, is EPEVTQTPSHQVTQMGQEVILRCVPISNHLYFYWYRQILGQKVEFLVSFYNNEISEKSEIFDDQFSVERPDGSNFTLKIRSTKLEDSAMYFCASSRGLQVGYTFGSGTRLTVV.